This note documents a single T cell receptor (beta chain) sequence. The antigen remains unidentified. These data belong to a study of beta chain features in type 1 diabetes. The authors reverse transcribed all of the isolated RNA, so sequencing captured expressed TCRB transcripts. Sequenced by immunoSEQ multiplex PCR; TCRdb stores in-frame clones only, minus some. This sample carries about 160,000 clones, about 8% of them seen once, and the ten largest clones take around 0.9%. Notes on the study in general: Junctions at VDJ sites from type 1 diabetes patients had fewer insertions and more deletions. Moderate yet significant TCRB CDR3 shortening was seen in Type 1 diabetes patients in all four CD4+ subsets. Comparison showed that naive, central memory and Treg TCRB repertoires appeared more similar among patients than among healthy donors.

The CDR3 has 14 residues. Germline V gene data show CDR1 as GTSNPN and CDR2 as SVGIG (reference sequence). Deletions cut 7 bases from V and 0 bases from J, with 13 bases between. Sorting with CD45RO/CCR7/CD25/CD127/CD95/CD27 yielded naive, central memory, regulatory and stem-like memory CD4+ cells. All sorted populations exceeded 98% purity. The chain carries TRBV30 and TRBJ1-5; D is undetermined. The sample consisted of central memory CD4+ T cells from blood. This clonotype was sampled from a woman between 40 and 55 years old with type 1 diabetes. The CDR3 DNA reads as TGTGCCTTCTTAGTTGGAGGTAGCAATCAGCCCCAGCATTTT. This codes for CAFLVGGSNQPQHF.